One sample yielded the 14 T cell receptor beta chains listed below, sequenced in a study of T cell clonality in common variable immunodeficiency. Only in-frame clones appear in the TCRdb table, and some are missing; sequencing was by immunoSEQ multiplex PCR. This set yields some 38,000 clones and no singletons; the top ten hold around a tenth. Sequences were obtained from peripheral blood mononuclear cells. All receptors come from a person aged 18 to 70 in good health.

At least ten counts were recorded for this clone. The read stops 3 residues short of the end of the CDR3; the missing end is completed from the germline J gene. The genes are TRBV12-5 and TRBJ2-3; D is uncertain. The germline V gene encodes CDR1 LGHNT and CDR2 FRNRAP. Trimming removed 2 bases from V and 3 bases from J, with 3 bases in between. This CDR3 region has 12 residues. CDR3 bases read: TGTGCTAGTGGTTTGATAACAGATACG. Protein: CASGLITDT. The CDR3, in full, reads CASGLITDTQYF.

Comments on this clone: The read halts 3 residues ahead of the CDR3 end, with the missing end drawn from the germline J gene. V usage is TRBV10-3 and J usage is TRBJ2-1, with no clear D. Germline V gives CDR1 ENHRY, CDR2 SYGVKD. The CDR3 runs to 14 residues. V shed 7 bases and J shed 2 bases, with 12 bases lying between them. This chain's CDR3 is CAIKASDPYNEQFF. Incomplete CDR3 DNA: TGTGCCATCAAGGCCAGCGACCCCTACAATGAG.

Many counts were recorded for this clone. Read coverage stops 3 residues before the CDR3 terminus; the germline J gene supplies the remainder. V is TRBV30 and J is TRBJ2-3; D perhaps matches TRBD1 (6 bases). This CDR3 has 13 residues. V was trimmed by 7 bases and J by 0 bases, leaving 11 bases between them. Germline V CDR1 and CDR2: GTSNPN, SVGIG (reference sequence). This chain's CDR3 is CALHRESTDTQYF. Incomplete CDR3 DNA: TGTGCCTTACACAGGGAAAGCACAGATACG.

The sample holds many counts of this clone. The read gets to within 3 residues of the CDR3 end, and the germline J gene fills in the rest. The genes are TRBV20-1 and TRBJ1-5; D call uncertain. V was cut by 0 bases and J by 7 bases, with 13 bases left in between. Germline V lookup: CDR1 DFQATT, CDR2 SNEGSKA (reference sequence). CDR3 length: 14 residues. The part of the CDR3 DNA that was read is TGCAGTGCTAGAGATCCACAGATCACCCAGCCC. Translated: CSARDPQITQP. Given in full, the CDR3 is CSARDPQITQPQHF.

Many counts were recorded for this clone. The DNA ends 3 residues before the CDR3 does, and the rest of the CDR3 is filled in from the germline J gene. The chain joins TRBV19 to TRBJ1-5; D remains ambiguous. V was clipped by 11 bases and J by 4 bases, with 12 bases between them. This CDR3 contains 12 residues. Germline CDR1 is LNHDA and CDR2 is SQIVND (reference sequence). The sequenced part of the CDR3 DNA is TGTGCCGGAGGACCGGGGAATCAGCCC. Translation gives CAGGPGNQP. The CDR3 in full is CAGGPGNQPQHF.

About this clone: Read coverage stops 3 residues before the CDR3 terminus; the germline J gene supplies the remainder. V gene TRBV30 combines with J gene TRBJ1-4; tentative D call: TRBD1 (5 bases). The CDR3 length is 13 residues. Germline V gene sequence: CDR1 GTSNPN, CDR2 SVGIG (reference sequence). The CDR3 loop reads CAWDRGGDSPLFF. The DNA read from the CDR3 is TGTGCCTGGGACCGAGGAGGGGATTCACCA.

This clone was counted at least ten times. The DNA ends 3 residues before the CDR3 does, and the rest of the CDR3 is filled in from the germline J gene. The genes are TRBV7-8 and TRBJ1-2; 9 bases are shared with TRBD1. With V trimmed by 8 bases and J by 2 bases, 3 bases remained unmatched. Germline V CDR1 and CDR2: SGHVS, FQNEAQ. The CDR3 totals 13 residues. The CDR3 loop is CASGGQGNYGYTF. The DNA read from the CDR3 is TGTGCCAGCGGGGGACAGGGCAACTATGGC.

This clone was counted at least ten times. The read ends 3 residues before the CDR3 terminus; that terminus is restored from the germline J gene. The genes are TRBV28 and TRBJ2-3; no reliable D call. The length of the CDR3 is 14 residues. Trimming removed 3 bases at V and 3 bases at J, with 10 bases between. The germline CDR1 and CDR2 sequences are MDHEN and SYDVKM. The CDR3 reads CASSFGGSTDTQYF. The part of the CDR3 DNA that was read is TGTGCCAGCAGTTTCGGCGGATCTACAGATACG.

This clone was observed many times. The read ends 3 residues early relative to the CDR3; the germline J gene fills the gap. The V call is TRBV20-1, the J call TRBJ2-3, with no clear D. The V and J ends lost 5 bases and 2 bases respectively, with 11 bases between them. The germline gives CDR1 DFQATT, CDR2 SNEGSKA (reference sequence). The CDR3 runs to 13 residues. The CDR3 DNA, read in part, is TGCAGTGCTCCCCGACTGCTCACAGATACG. Its translation: CSAPRLLTDT. The complete CDR3 reads CSAPRLLTDTQYF.

This clone was counted at least ten times. From the germline J gene comes the end of the CDR3, since the read stops 3 residues before it. The genes are TRBV28 and TRBJ2-7, with 8 bases identical to TRBD2. The CDR3 is 15 amino acids. Germline assignment: CDR1 MDHEN and CDR2 SYDVKM. V lost 5 bases, J lost 3 bases, and 9 bases stayed unmatched. CDR3 bases read: TGTGCCAGCAGTCCGAATTTGGCGGGGGGCTACGAG. Its translation is CASSPNLAGGYE. The full CDR3 sequence reads CASSPNLAGGYEQYF.

This clone showed up just a few times. The CDR3 is cut off 3 residues early in the read; its end comes from the germline J gene. The chain uses TRBV7-9 and TRBJ1-5; the D gene is possibly TRBD1 (6 bases). The germline CDR1 and CDR2 sequences are SEHNR and FQNEAQ (reference sequence). With 5 bases removed from V and 4 bases from J, the gap between germline ends came to 12 bases. The CDR3 totals 14 residues. CDR3 bases read: TGTGCCAGCAGCCCAGGGGAGTTTAATCAGCCC. This codes for CASSPGEFNQP. The entire CDR3 protein reads CASSPGEFNQPQHF.

This clone was counted ten times or more. CDR3 sequence reads: CASVSGGYEQYF. The DNA read from the CDR3 is TGTGCCAGCGTGAGCGGGGGTTACGAG. V is TRBV6-2 or TRBV6-3 and J is TRBJ2-7, with 8 positions matching TRBD2. The missing CDR3 end, 3 residues past where the read stops, is filled in from the germline J gene. From germline, CDR1 is MNHEY and CDR2 SVGEGT. V shed 8 bases, J shed 4 bases, and the junction held 4 bases outside the gene matches. The CDR3 has 12 residues.

This clone is medium-sized. Sequencing ends 3 residues short of the CDR3 end; the germline J gene provides the rest. This rearrangement joins TRBV30 to TRBJ2-3; D remains ambiguous. Germline assignment: CDR1 GTSNPN and CDR2 SVGIG (reference sequence). This CDR3 comprises 12 residues. The V end lost 4 bases, the J end lost 5 bases, and 10 bases lay between the germline ends. The CDR3 DNA, read in part, is TGTGCCTGGAAGAAGGTTGGAGATACG. Encoded protein: CAWKKVGDT. The whole CDR3 region reads CAWKKVGDTQYF.

This clone was recorded many times. Read coverage stops 3 residues before the CDR3 terminus; the germline J gene supplies the remainder. The chain links TRBV30 to TRBJ1-6; perhaps TRBD1 as D (5 bases). The V gene's germline CDR1 is GTSNPN and CDR2 SVGIG (reference sequence). This CDR3 region has 15 residues. Trimming shortened V by 0 bases and J by 6 bases, and 12 bases separated the two germline ends. CDR3 bases read: TGTGCCTGGAGTGTACCCCCCAGGGTTAATTCACCC. It translates to CAWSVPPRVNSP. The CDR3 as a whole reads CAWSVPPRVNSPLHF. The full variable domain, rest sourced from reference TRBV30 and TRBJ1-6, is SQTIHQWPATLVQPVGSPLSLECTVEGTSNPNLYWYRQAAGRGLQLLFYSVGIGQISSEVPQNLSASRPQDRQFILSSKKLLLSDSGFYLCAWSVPPRVNSPLHFGNGTRLTVT.